The clone carrying this T cell receptor beta chain was counted between two and nine times. The record originates from a study of spatial heterogeneity in lung cancer. This CDR3 comprises 12 residues. Germline V gene lookup returns CDR1 LNHDA and CDR2 SQIVND (reference sequence). Trimming removed 6 bases at V and 4 bases at J, with 9 bases between. The time point denotes: sample taken at primary tumor resection. TCRdb re-called the 5' RACE reads with MiXCR, one entry per CDR3 protein. The sample consists of tens of thousands of distinct CDR3 sequences, less than 9% of them appearing once. The chain has TRBV19 and TRBJ1-2; no definite D call. The clonotype was recovered from a female donor with early-stage non-small cell lung cancer. The sequenced sample was PBMCs, obtained at surgery. The CDR3: CASRNVLYGYTF. The CDR3 DNA reads TGTGCCAGTAGAAACGTACTCTATGGCTACACCTTC.